The subject of this entry is one T cell receptor (beta chain). TCRdb's copy holds only in-frame clones and misses some; the assay was immunoSEQ multiplex PCR. The sample holds some 980,000 clones, about 80% seen once. This record comes from a study of shared clonotypes between healthy human individuals. There are 13 residues in the CDR3. Germline assignment: CDR1 LNHDA and CDR2 SQIVND (reference sequence). V gave up 7 bases and J gave up 2 bases, with 10 bases separating them. The chain combines TRBV19 with TRBJ2-3; a weak D match, TRBD1 (6 bases). The sequenced sample consisted of memory CD4+ T cells sorted from blood. The subset denotes: CD45RA-negative fraction. This clonotype was obtained from a man aged 18 to 35 in good health. The CDR3 loop is CASMGANTDTQYF. The CDR3 nucleotides are TGTGCCAGTATGGGGGCCAACACAGATACGCAGTATTTT.